This T cell receptor beta chain was profiled in a study of cytomegalovirus exposure and HLA in healthy donors. 13 Jbeta primers and 60 Vbeta primers were used for the PCR. Only in-frame clones appear in the TCRdb table, and some are missing; sequencing was by immunoSEQ multiplex PCR. The sample consists of around 100,000 clones, roughly 73% of them appearing once. Notes on this clone: The target antigen is unknown.

The V segment lost 2 bases and the J segment 5 bases; nucleotides outside the gene matches: 7. Germline CDR1 SGHRS, CDR2 YFSETQ. This CDR3 contains 15 residues. Study-wide findings and caveats: More than 15,000 TCR beta sequences were associated with HLA alleles at 0.05 false discovery rate in a later analysis.

Specimen: PBMCs. The sequence was collected from a man aged 40-49 years in good health and CMV-seronegative. This rearrangement joins TRBV5-1 to TRBJ2-5; TRBD1 matches 9 bases. The CDR3 region is CASSFTTGGLETQYF. The CDR3 DNA sequence: TGCGCCAGCAGCTTTACAACAGGGGGCTTGGAGACCCAGTACTTC.